A selection of T cell receptor beta chains follows, all from one sample in a study of T-cell memory formation after mild COVID-19. MiXCR, applied by TCRdb to the 5' RACE reads, yields one record per CDR3 protein. The sample holds 400,000 or so distinct CDR3 sequences, about 19% seen once. Material for sequencing was PBMCs or a T cell subset sorted from them (not recorded which). The receptors come from an adult woman who had mild COVID-19 (a few samples of this study predate the infection). Cell type and time point are not known. The CDR3 runs from the conserved cysteine through the conserved F or W. Each record gives: J gene, clone size, V gene, D gene, CDR3 protein, CDR3 DNA. D genes are given only for firm matches. Rows give clone size only sometimes, using once, few, many, or a class for an expanded clone.

TRBJ1-1 | . | TRBV29-1 | TRBD1 | CSVADRGIVGTEAFF | TGCAGCGTCGCTGACAGGGGAATCGTAGGCACTGAAGCTTTCTTT
TRBJ2-1 | . | TRBV7-3 | TRBD1 | CASSLIQGDEQFF | TGTGCCAGCAGCTTAATACAGGGGGATGAGCAGTTCTTC
TRBJ1-2 | . | TRBV12-3/TRBV12-4 | . | CASTTRGEDGYTF | TGTGCCAGCACCACACGCGGGGAGGATGGCTACACCTTC
TRBJ1-1 | many | TRBV5-1 | TRBD1 | CASSPDPGGTEAFF | TGCGCCAGCAGCCCAGACCCAGGGGGCACTGAAGCTTTCTTT
TRBJ2-7 | few | TRBV5-1 | . | CASSLGGTNPYEQYF | TGCGCCAGCAGCTTAGGGGGGACCAATCCCTACGAGCAGTACTTC
TRBJ1-2 | few | TRBV5-1 | . | CASSRGTIGSGYGYTF | TGCGCCAGCAGCCGCGGGACAATTGGATCGGGCTATGGCTACACCTTC
TRBJ2-1 | few | TRBV7-9 | . | CASSLEVGVRSNEQFF | TGTGCCAGCAGCTTAGAGGTAGGGGTCCGCTCCAATGAGCAGTTCTTC
TRBJ1-1 | . | TRBV9 | . | CASSAIAAGAREAFF | TGTGCCAGCAGCGCAATCGCGGCGGGGGCGCGAGAAGCTTTCTTT
TRBJ2-7 | few | TRBV18 | TRBD1 | CASSPRGQNYEQYF | TGTGCCAGCTCACCCCGGGGACAGAATTACGAGCAGTACTTC
TRBJ2-1 | . | TRBV7-8 | . | CASCPTRDNELFF | TGTGCCAGCTGCCCCACCAGGGACAATGAGCTGTTCTTC
TRBJ2-7 | few | TRBV28 | . | CASSSSGPTYEQYF | TGTGCCAGCAGTTCCTCAGGTCCAACCTACGAGCAGTACTTC
TRBJ1-1 | few | TRBV19 | TRBD1 | CASRIQGDTEAFF | TGTGCCAGTAGGATCCAGGGGGACACTGAAGCTTTCTTT
TRBJ2-7 | few | TRBV23-1 | . | CASSFRSAHEQYF | TGCGCCAGCAGCTTCCGGTCGGCACACGAGCAGTACTTC
TRBJ1-4 | . | TRBV7-2 | . | CASSLGGLPNEKLFF | TGTGCCAGCAGCTTAGGGGGCCTTCCTAATGAAAAACTGTTTTTT
TRBJ2-3 | many | TRBV12-3/TRBV12-4 | . | CASSLRGYTDTQYF | TGTGCCAGCAGTTTAAGGGGGTACACAGATACGCAGTATTTT
TRBJ2-1 | many | TRBV6-2/TRBV6-3 | TRBD2 | CASSKTSGTYNEQFF | TGTGCCAGCAGTAAAACTAGCGGAACCTACAATGAGCAGTTCTTC
TRBJ2-1 | many | TRBV9 | . | CASSVHTGYNEQFF | TGTGCCAGCAGCGTACATACAGGATACAATGAGCAGTTCTTC
TRBJ2-1 | . | TRBV4-2 | TRBD2 | CASSQDPFLTSGGLSSYNEQFF | TGTGCCAGCAGCCAAGATCCTTTTCTGACTAGCGGGGGGCTAAGCTCCTACAATGAGCAGTTCTTC
TRBJ2-1 | few | TRBV7-3 | TRBD2 | CASSFWGVGRNEQFF | TGTGCCAGCAGCTTTTGGGGAGTCGGGAGGAATGAGCAGTTCTTC
TRBJ2-1 | . | TRBV2 | . | CASIRSGNTYNEQFF | TGTGCCAGCATTCGTTCGGGTAATACTTACAATGAGCAGTTCTTC
TRBJ2-2 | . | TRBV7-8 | . | CASSARRGGVVAGELFF | TGTGCCAGCAGCGCGAGACGAGGGGGGGTAGTCGCCGGGGAGCTGTTTTTT
TRBJ2-3 | once | TRBV24-1 | . | CATSDFHTDTQYF | TGTGCCACCAGTGATTTTCACACAGATACGCAGTATTTT
TRBJ1-1 | few | TRBV7-9 | . | CASSQLQRNTEAFF | TGTGCCAGCAGCCAATTACAGAGGAACACTGAAGCTTTCTTT
TRBJ1-1 | few | TRBV7-9 | TRBD1 | CASSRGTATEAFF | TGTGCCAGCAGCCGCGGGACAGCCACTGAAGCTTTCTTT
TRBJ1-2 | many | TRBV7-2 | TRBD1 | CASSLAATGLCYF | TGTGCCAGCAGCTTAGCGGCGACAGGGCTCTGCTACTTC
TRBJ1-2 | . | TRBV24-1 | TRBD1 | CATSDAGQAYGYTF | TGTGCCACCAGTGATGCGGGACAGGCATATGGCTACACCTTC
TRBJ2-3 | . | TRBV4-1 | TRBD2 | CASSQEVASGGNTDTQYF | TGCGCCAGCAGCCAAGAAGTTGCTAGCGGGGGAAACACAGATACGCAGTATTTT
TRBJ2-7 | few | TRBV5-1 | . | CASSLIEGSFEQYF | TGCGCCAGCAGTTTGATCGAGGGATCGTTCGAGCAGTACTTC
TRBJ2-7 | . | TRBV9 | TRBD2 | CASSAGGGGGYEQYF | TGTGCCAGCTCGGCGGGAGGGGGCGGTGGCTACGAGCAGTACTTC
TRBJ2-1 | few | TRBV24-1 | . | CATSASGLAQFF | TGTGCCACCAGTGCGTCGGGACTCGCGCAGTTCTTC
TRBJ2-7 | . | TRBV12-3/TRBV12-4 | TRBD1 | CASSSRTGFSEQYF | TGTGCCAGCAGTTCCAGGACAGGGTTCAGTGAGCAGTACTTC
TRBJ2-7 | few | TRBV14 | TRBD2 | CASSRLSGSGAPSSYEQYF | TGTGCCAGCAGCCGCCTTAGCGGGAGCGGGGCCCCAAGCTCCTACGAGCAGTACTTC
TRBJ2-2 | . | TRBV20-1 | . | CSARDGPGELFF | TGCAGTGCTAGAGACGGACCCGGGGAGCTGTTTTTT
TRBJ2-7 | . | TRBV12-3/TRBV12-4 | . | CASSLGVTHYEQYF | TGTGCCAGCAGTTTAGGGGTGACTCACTACGAGCAGTACTTC
TRBJ2-1 | . | TRBV7-2 | TRBD2 | CASSYAGLANNEQFF | TGTGCCAGCAGCTACGCGGGACTAGCGAACAATGAGCAGTTCTTC
TRBJ2-5 | . | TRBV7-6 | . | CASSLLDPQGLGETQYF | TGTGCCAGCAGCCTATTAGATCCACAGGGACTGGGCGAGACCCAGTACTTC
TRBJ2-3 | many | TRBV20-1 | TRBD2 | CSARDRGGGDSDTQYF | TGCAGTGCTAGAGATAGAGGCGGGGGAGACTCAGATACGCAGTATTTT
TRBJ2-6 | . | TRBV4-2 | . | CASSLFWTDVSGANVLTF | TGTGCCAGCAGCCTCTTCTGGACGGATGTCTCTGGGGCCAACGTCCTGACTTTC
TRBJ2-5 | . | TRBV4-1 | . | CASSPPLGETQYF | TGCGCCAGCAGCCCCCCCCTGGGGGAGACCCAGTACTTC
TRBJ2-1 | many | TRBV29-1 | TRBD1 | CSVGSGQGANEQFF | TGCAGCGTAGGGTCGGGACAGGGGGCAAATGAGCAGTTCTTC
TRBJ1-1 | few | TRBV6-1 | . | CASSDTPRGAVSFF | TGTGCCAGCAGTGATACTCCGCGTGGGGCTGTATCTTTCTTT